The 19 T cell receptor beta chains below come from one sample, sequenced in a study of cytomegalovirus exposure and HLA in healthy donors. PCR was performed using 60 Vbeta and 13 Jbeta primers. Only in-frame clones appear in the TCRdb table, and some are missing; sequencing was by immunoSEQ multiplex PCR. The sample has about 190,000 clones; roughly 77% are singletons. Sequencing was performed on PBMCs. The receptor set was obtained from a woman between 45 and 60 years old in good health and CMV-seronegative.

This chain joins TRBV7-6 and TRBJ1-1, with TRBD1 as a possible D gene (5 bases). V shed 5 bases and J shed 1 base, with 11 bases lying between them. The CDR3 loop spans 14 amino acids. Germline CDR1 SGHVS, CDR2 FNYEAQ. The CDR3 region has the DNA TGTGCCAGCAGCGGGGGGTTGGAGAACACTGAAGCTTTCTTT. This encodes CASSGGLENTEAFF.

A remark on this clone: At one of its ends the junction is not consistent with the germline gene, which may arise from a read error. The rearrangement links TRBV7-9 to TRBJ2-1; tentatively, D is TRBD1 (5 bases). Germline-derived CDR1 and CDR2 are SEHNR and FQNEAQ (reference sequence). This CDR3 has 16 residues. CDR3 residues: CSSSLADRSSYNEQFF. The DNA for the CDR3 is TGTTCCAGCAGCTTAGCTGACAGAAGCTCCTACAATGAGCAGTTCTTC.

This rearrangement joins TRBV18 to TRBJ1-1; unclear D gene. The CDR3 totals 13 residues. V lost 4 bases and J lost 1, with 7 bases in between. CDR1 is KGHSH, CDR2 LQKENI, per germline. The CDR3 sequence is CASSLRQNTEAFF. The CDR3 region has the DNA TGTGCCAGCTCACTTCGACAGAACACTGAAGCTTTCTTT.

The gene calls are TRBV18 and TRBJ1-1; D possibly corresponds to TRBD1 (6 bases). The CDR3 consists of 13 residues. The V gene lost 8 bases and the J gene lost 4 bases, with 14 bases spanning the gap. The germline V gene encodes CDR1 KGHSH and CDR2 LQKENI. The CDR3 region is CASTVQQGTEAFF. CDR3 bases: TGTGCCAGCACCGTACAACAGGGCACTGAAGCTTTCTTT.

This clone has a handful of counts. The chain has TRBV29-1 and TRBJ1-1, with 7 bases fitting TRBD1. This CDR3 comprises 13 residues. V lost 6 bases to trimming and J lost 5 bases; unmatched junction nucleotides: 9. The germline CDR1 and CDR2 sequences are SQVTM and ANQGSEA. The CDR3 DNA sequence: TGCAGCGTCGTCGACAGGGAGATTACTGAAGCTTTCTTT. Translation: CSVVDREITEAFF. The full variable domain, with the rest looked up from reference TRBV29-1 and TRBJ1-1, is SAVISQKPSRDICQRGTSLTIQCQVDSQVTMMFWYRQQPGQSLTLIATANQGSEATYESGFVIDKFPISRPNLTFSTLTVSNMSPEDSSIYLCSVVDREITEAFFGQGTRLTVV.

This clone was detected only once. The chain carries TRBV9 and TRBJ1-5; possible D gene TRBD1, 5 bases. V lost 4 bases, J lost 8 bases, and 19 bases lay in between. CDR3 length equals 15 residues. CDR1 is SGDLS and CDR2 is YYNGEE in the germline V gene. CDR3 protein: CASSPIGTPGEPQHF. In nucleotides, the CDR3 is TGTGCCAGCAGCCCGATAGGGACCCCGGGGGAGCCCCAGCATTTT.

This clone occurred once. This chain joins TRBV6-5 and TRBJ2-3; 8 bases are shared with TRBD1. CDR3 length equals 15 residues. The germline V gene encodes CDR1 MNHEY and CDR2 SVGAGI. V shed 5 bases and J 2 bases; nucleotides not matched to a gene: 6. The CDR3, as DNA: TGTGCCAGCAGTATAGGACAGGGAGTCACAGATACGCAGTATTTT. It encodes CASSIGQGVTDTQYF.

This clone was seen once. V gene TRBV18 combines with J gene TRBJ2-7; 10 bases are shared with TRBD1. Trimming took 5 bases from V and 5 from J; bases not matched to a gene: 9. The CDR3 runs to 15 residues. CDR1 and CDR2 (germline): KGHSH, LQKENI. This CDR3 is CASSSTGGGLDEQYF. In DNA form, the CDR3 reads TGTGCCAGCTCATCGACAGGGGGCGGGCTCGACGAGCAGTACTTC.

The J gene is TRBJ2-5, the V gene TRBV12-5; weak D call: TRBD2 (6 bases). V was trimmed by 6 bases and J by 2 bases, leaving 13 bases between them. Per germline, CDR1 LGHNT and CDR2 FRNRAP. This CDR3 region has 14 residues. CDR3 protein: CASGRGGEQETQYF. The CDR3 bases are TGTGCTAGTGGAAGAGGCGGGGAGCAAGAGACCCAGTACTTC.

V gene TRBV5-4 combines with J gene TRBJ2-1; 10 bases fit TRBD1. The CDR3 has 15 amino acids. Trimming removed 0 bases from V and 6 bases from J; junction bases left unmatched: 3. The germline CDR1 and CDR2 sequences are SGHNT and YYREEE (reference sequence). The CDR3, as DNA: TGTGCCAGCAGCTTGGGGGGACAGGGGACCAATGAGCAGTTCTTC. Translated, it gives CASSLGGQGTNEQFF. Based on the CDR3 plus reference TRBV5-4 and TRBJ2-1, the full variable domain is ETGVTQSPTHLIKTRGQQVTLRCSSQSGHNTVSWYQQALGQGPQFIFQYYREEENGRGNFPPRFSGLQFPNYSSELNVNALELDDSALYLCASSLGGQGTNEQFFGPGTRLTVL.

This sequence joins TRBV28 and TRBJ2-2; perhaps TRBD1 as D (6 bases). Per the germline V gene, CDR1 is MDHEN and CDR2 is SYDVKM. The germline V and J ends were trimmed by 7 bases and 4 bases, with 10 bases remaining between them. This CDR3 spans 13 amino acids. Here the CDR3 DNA reads TGTGCCAGCAAACAGGGCGGCACCGGGGAGCTGTTTTTT. Amino acids: CASKQGGTGELFF.

The chain has TRBV6-1 and TRBJ2-5; a possible D gene is TRBD2 (6 bases). Germline values: CDR1 MNHNS, CDR2 SASEGT. This CDR3 has 15 amino acids. V was trimmed by 0 bases and J by 3 bases, leaving 11 bases between them. CDR3 amino acids: CASSEAAAGKETQYF. The CDR3 bases are TGTGCCAGCAGTGAAGCAGCGGCGGGGAAAGAGACCCAGTACTTC.

The chain recombines TRBV2 with TRBJ2-3; 9 bases line up with TRBD2. This CDR3 region has 16 residues. The V segment lost 7 bases and the J segment 0 bases; nucleotides outside the gene matches: 8. Germline CDR1 SNHLY, CDR2 FYNNEI. Written as DNA, the CDR3 is TGTGCCAGCAAGCGAAGGGCGGGGGGGAGCACAGATACGCAGTATTTT. The encoded protein is CASKRRAGGSTDTQYF.

The J gene is TRBJ2-1, the V gene TRBV19, with 11 bases matching TRBD1. The trim removed 5 bases at V and 4 bases at J, leaving 4 bases unmatched. Per germline, CDR1 LNHDA and CDR2 SQIVND (reference sequence). The CDR3 consists of 15 residues. The CDR3 nucleotides are TGTGCCAGTAGTTCGGGACAGGGGGGTTACAATGAGCAGTTCTTC. It yields the protein CASSSGQGGYNEQFF. The full variable domain, its missing parts supplied by reference TRBV19 and TRBJ2-1, is DGGITQSPKYLFRKEGQNVTLSCEQNLNHDAMYWYRQDPGQGLRLIYYSQIVNDFQKGDIAEGYSVSREKKESFPLTVTSAQKNPTAFYLCASSSGQGGYNEQFFGPGTRLTVL.

This clone was recorded once. The rearrangement joins TRBV7-9 to TRBJ2-5, with TRBD1 as a possible D gene (5 bases). The end of the DNA aligns better with TRBJ2-7, so the J call may be wrong. There are 12 residues in the CDR3. Germline V gene lookup returns CDR1 SEHNR and CDR2 FQNEAQ (reference sequence). CDR3 in DNA: TGTGCCAGCAGCTCAGGGCCCTACGAGCAGTACTTC. The encoded protein is CASSSGPYEQYF.

The chain recombines TRBV4-3 with TRBJ2-7; possibly TRBD2 for D (5 bases). This CDR3 has 17 amino acids. Trimming pared 1 base from V and 4 bases from J, leaving 20 bases between. Germline V gene sequence: CDR1 LGHNA, CDR2 YSLEER. The CDR3 loop reads CASSQGLGGLWVYEQYF. The CDR3 DNA reads TGCGCCAGCAGCCAAGGCTTAGGAGGCCTATGGGTTTACGAGCAGTACTTC.

The chain carries TRBV7-9 and TRBJ2-5; 9 nucleotides agree with TRBD2. The DNA matches TRBJ2-7 better at its end, which makes the J call doubtful. The length of the CDR3 is 16 residues. In germline, CDR1 is SEHNR, CDR2 FQNEAQ (reference sequence). CDR3 bases: TGTGCCAGCAGCACACAGACTAGCGGAAGCTCCTACGAGCAGTACTTC. This sequence encodes CASSTQTSGSSYEQYF.

V usage is TRBV19 and J usage is TRBJ1-1, with D maybe TRBD1 (6 bases). The CDR3 is 12 amino acids. With 6 bases removed from V and 7 bases from J, the gap between germline ends came to 12 bases. The germline gives CDR1 LNHDA, CDR2 SQIVND (reference sequence). CDR3 protein: CASRDRIGEAFF. The CDR3 DNA is TGTGCCAGTAGGGACAGAATCGGTGAAGCTTTCTTT.

Notes on this clone: The junction shows a germline mismatch at one end, possibly a read error. The chain employs TRBV7-7 and TRBJ2-2; the match to TRBD1 covers 8 bases. CDR1 SSHAT and CDR2 FNYEAQ come from the germline V gene (reference sequence). This CDR3 is 17 amino acids long. The CDR3 loop is CASSLVPLGQGTGELFF. CDR3 bases: TGTGCTAGCAGCTTAGTCCCCCTCGGACAGGGCACCGGGGAGCTGTTTTTT.